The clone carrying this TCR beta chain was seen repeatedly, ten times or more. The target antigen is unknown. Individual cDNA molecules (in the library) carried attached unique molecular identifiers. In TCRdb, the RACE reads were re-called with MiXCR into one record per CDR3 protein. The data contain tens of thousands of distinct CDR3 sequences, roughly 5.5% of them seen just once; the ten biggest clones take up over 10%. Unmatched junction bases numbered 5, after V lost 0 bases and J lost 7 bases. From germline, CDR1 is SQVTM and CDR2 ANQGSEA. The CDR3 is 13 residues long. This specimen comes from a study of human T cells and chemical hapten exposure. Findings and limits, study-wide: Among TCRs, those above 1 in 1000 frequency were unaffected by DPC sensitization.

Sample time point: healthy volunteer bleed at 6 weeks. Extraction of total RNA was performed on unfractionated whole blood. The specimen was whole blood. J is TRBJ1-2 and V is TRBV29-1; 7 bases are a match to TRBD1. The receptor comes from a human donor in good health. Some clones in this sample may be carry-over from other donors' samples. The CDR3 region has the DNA TGCAGCGTTGAAGAGTACAGGGGTGGTGGCTACACCTTC. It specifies CSVEEYRGGGYTF.